This is a list of T cell receptor beta chains from one sample in a study of response to subunit inactivated influenza vaccine. MiXCR, run by TCRdb on the RT-PCR reads, gives a single entry per CDR3 protein. This sample has under 950,000 distinct CDR3 sequences; around 21% occur once, and the top ten carry roughly 10%. Sample: PBMCs from blood, taken roughly 5 days after vaccination. The receptors here all came from a man in his forties or fifties who received an inactivated influenza vaccine. Each CDR3 is given with its conserved first and last residue. The D gene is left open where the match is weak. Rows give clone size only sometimes, using once, few, many, or a class for an expanded clone.

v_call	cdr3_length	clone_size	d_call	j_call	cdr3_aa	cdr3_nt
TRBV10-2	13	NA	TRBD1	TRBJ2-2	CASSEQGAGELLF	TGCGCCAGCAGTGAACAGGGGGCAGGGGAGCTGCTTTTT
TRBV15	16	NA	TRBD2	TRBJ2-3	CATSFWGRVSTDTQYF	TGTGCCACCAGCTTTTGGGGGAGGGTCAGCACAGATACGCAGTATTTT
TRBV6-4	20	NA	NA	TRBJ1-2	CAISDSRIEPGDVINYGYTF	TGTGCCATCAGTGACTCCAGAATAGAACCGGGGGACGTGATAAACTATGGCTACACCTTC
TRBV4-2	16	NA	TRBD1	TRBJ1-1	CASSRKGQDKNTEAFF	TGTGCCAGCAGCCGCAAAGGACAGGACAAGAACACTGAAGCTTTCTTT
TRBV12-3/TRBV12-4	14	few	TRBD2	TRBJ2-7	CASSELAGGHEQYF	TGTGCCAGCAGTGAACTAGCGGGAGGCCACGAGCAGTACTTC
TRBV12-3/TRBV12-4	17	many	NA	TRBJ2-4	CASSTARTTGGKNIQYF	TGTGCCAGCAGTACCGCCCGGACGACAGGCGGAAAAAACATTCAGTACTTC
TRBV19	15	NA	TRBD1	TRBJ2-1	CASSLPGQQGGEQFF	TGTGCCAGTAGCTTACCGGGACAGCAAGGAGGTGAGCAGTTCTTC
TRBV18	15	NA	TRBD1	TRBJ2-3	CASSPQGAGTDTQYF	TGTGCCAGCAGCCCTCAGGGGGCTGGGACAGATACGCAGTATTTT
TRBV29-1	12	NA	NA	TRBJ1-2	CSTKTGLGGYTF	TGCAGCACAAAAACAGGGCTGGGGGGCTACACCTTC
TRBV13	17	NA	NA	TRBJ2-7	CASSPRWGLAQRGEQYF	TGTGCCAGCAGCCCCCGTTGGGGGCTAGCCCAAAGGGGCGAGCAGTACTTC
TRBV20-1	12	few	TRBD2	TRBJ2-7	CSASREGYEQYF	TGCAGTGCTAGTCGGGAGGGGTACGAGCAGTACTTC
TRBV10-3	16	NA	NA	TRBJ2-1	CAISEGRRSSYNEQFF	TGTGCCATCAGTGAGGGTCGCAGGAGCTCCTACAATGAGCAGTTCTTC
TRBV7-6	19	few	TRBD1	TRBJ1-5	CASSLGDRGVGVGNQPQHF	TGTGCCAGCAGCTTAGGGGACAGGGGGGTCGGCGTTGGCAATCAGCCCCAGCATTTT
TRBV6-2/TRBV6-3	19	few	TRBD2	TRBJ2-7	CASSYSSAGGRAGSYEQYF	TGTGCCAGCAGTTACTCGAGTGCAGGCGGGAGGGCCGGCTCCTACGAGCAGTACTTC
TRBV7-7	16	NA	NA	TRBJ2-2	CASSLGRSLNTGELFF	TGTGCCAGCAGTTTGGGACGGAGCTTGAACACCGGGGAGCTGTTTTTT
TRBV20-1	14	few	TRBD1	TRBJ2-4	CSAGDRITKNIQYF	TGCAGTGCCGGGGACAGGATAACCAAAAACATTCAGTACTTC
TRBV29-1	13	few	NA	TRBJ2-7	CSVETVSSYEQYF	TGCAGCGTTGAAACGGTTAGCTCCTACGAGCAGTACTTC
TRBV7-3	13	few	NA	TRBJ2-1	CASSPHHGNEQFF	TGTGCCAGCAGCCCCCATCACGGGAATGAGCAGTTCTTC
TRBV11-2	14	many	NA	TRBJ2-2	CASSLAENTGELFF	TGTGCCAGCAGCTTAGCGGAGAACACCGGGGAGCTGTTTTTT
TRBV7-2	16	NA	NA	TRBJ2-2	CASSLRGPLNTGELFF	TGTGCCAGCAGCCTGCGCGGACCGCTGAACACCGGGGAGCTGTTTTTT
TRBV7-9	11	few	NA	TRBJ2-5	CASQASETQYF	TGTGCCAGCCAAGCTTCGGAGACCCAGTACTTC
TRBV28	17	NA	TRBD2	TRBJ2-1	CASSLPETSGGENEQFF	TGTGCCAGCAGTTTACCGGAGACTAGCGGGGGGGAGAATGAGCAGTTCTTC
TRBV30	14	NA	NA	TRBJ1-3	CAWTQVLSGNTIYF	TGTGCCTGGACCCAGGTTCTCTCTGGAAACACCATATATTTT
TRBV20-1	13	few	NA	TRBJ2-1	CSATPSSYNEQFF	TGCAGTGCTACCCCGAGCTCCTACAATGAGCAGTTCTTC
TRBV18	16	NA	TRBD1	TRBJ2-2	CASSPPRQGGAGELFF	TGTGCCAGCTCACCTCCTCGACAGGGGGGCGCCGGGGAGCTGTTTTTT
TRBV20-1	12	NA	NA	TRBJ2-1	CSAKGSEREQFF	TGCAGTGCCAAGGGCTCGGAGCGTGAGCAGTTCTTC
TRBV29-1	12	NA	NA	TRBJ1-2	CSVGTVDYGYTF	TGCAGCGTTGGGACAGTAGACTATGGCTACACCTTC
TRBV7-2	13	NA	NA	TRBJ1-4	CASSLGPDEKLFF	TGTGCCAGCAGCTTGGGACCTGATGAAAAACTGTTTTTT
TRBV20-1	17	few	TRBD2	TRBJ2-2	CSARDSSGGPNTGELFF	TGCAGTGCTAGAGATTCCAGCGGGGGGCCGAACACCGGGGAGCTGTTTTTT
TRBV9	16	NA	NA	TRBJ1-2	CASSAVGQSINYGYTF	TGTGCCAGCAGCGCCGTAGGACAGAGTATAAACTATGGCTACACCTTC
TRBV20-1	13	NA	NA	TRBJ1-1	CSARTGTVTEAFF	TGCAGTGCTAGGACAGGTACGGTCACTGAAGCTTTCTTT
TRBV24-1	14	few	NA	TRBJ1-2	CATSDFRQTYGYTF	TGTGCCACCAGTGATTTCAGGCAGACCTATGGCTACACCTTC
TRBV20-1	14	NA	TRBD2	TRBJ2-1	CSATRTSGRTEQFF	TGCAGTGCTACCCGGACTAGCGGGAGAACTGAGCAGTTCTTC
TRBV4-3	17	NA	TRBD2	TRBJ2-3	CASSRRLAGGPTDTQYF	TGCGCCAGCAGCCGAAGACTAGCGGGGGGCCCCACAGATACGCAGTATTTT
TRBV7-8	17	NA	NA	TRBJ1-2	CASSLGLGTISNYGYTF	TGTGCCAGCAGCTTAGGCCTTGGGACCATATCTAACTATGGCTACACCTTC
TRBV20-1	13	few	NA	TRBJ2-7	CSASRTAFDEQYF	TGCAGTGCTAGCCGGACAGCTTTTGACGAGCAGTACTTC
TRBV30	15	NA	TRBD1	TRBJ1-5	CAWSAGGFSNQPQHF	TGTGCCTGGAGTGCAGGGGGCTTTAGCAATCAGCCCCAGCATTTT
TRBV11-2	15	NA	NA	TRBJ2-1	CASTPGTGTLDEQFF	TGTGCCAGCACCCCGGGAACAGGGACCTTGGATGAGCAGTTCTTC
TRBV15	18	many	NA	TRBJ1-5	CATSRDPGDIGGNQPQHF	TGTGCCACCAGCAGAGATCCGGGGGACATTGGGGGCAATCAGCCCCAGCATTTT
TRBV28	11	NA	NA	TRBJ2-3	CASTSSNTQYF	TGTGCCAGCACATCCTCAAATACGCAGTATTTT
TRBV4-1	14	many	NA	TRBJ2-1	CASSQWGGGPRFFF	TGCGCCAGCAGCCAATGGGGGGGGGGCCCAAGGTTTTTCTTC
TRBV5-1	15	NA	NA	TRBJ1-6	CASSFDRGIGSPLHF	TGCGCCAGCAGCTTTGATAGGGGGATCGGTTCACCCCTCCACTTT
TRBV20-1	12	NA	NA	TRBJ2-7	CSALRLGYEQYF	TGCAGTGCCCTTAGGTTGGGGTACGAGCAGTACTTC
TRBV6-1	14	NA	NA	TRBJ1-5	CASSGRQDGQPQHF	TGTGCCAGCAGTGGACGACAGGATGGTCAGCCCCAGCATTTT
TRBV11-2	19	many	TRBD2	TRBJ2-3	CASSVRGLAGGLGTDTQYF	TGTGCCAGCAGCGTCCGCGGACTAGCGGGGGGGCTTGGCACAGATACGCAGTATTTT
TRBV20-1	13	few	NA	TRBJ2-5	CSAAPGSQETQYF	TGCAGTGCCGCTCCAGGGTCCCAAGAGACCCAGTACTTC
TRBV7-9	13	few	NA	TRBJ2-5	CASTPGTQETQYF	TGTGCCAGCACCCCCGGGACCCAAGAGACCCAGTACTTC
TRBV6-5	18	NA	NA	TRBJ2-2	CASSYFRGRRGTGGELFF	TGTGCCAGCAGTTACTTTCGCGGACGACGGGGGACGGGCGGGGAGCTGTTTTTT